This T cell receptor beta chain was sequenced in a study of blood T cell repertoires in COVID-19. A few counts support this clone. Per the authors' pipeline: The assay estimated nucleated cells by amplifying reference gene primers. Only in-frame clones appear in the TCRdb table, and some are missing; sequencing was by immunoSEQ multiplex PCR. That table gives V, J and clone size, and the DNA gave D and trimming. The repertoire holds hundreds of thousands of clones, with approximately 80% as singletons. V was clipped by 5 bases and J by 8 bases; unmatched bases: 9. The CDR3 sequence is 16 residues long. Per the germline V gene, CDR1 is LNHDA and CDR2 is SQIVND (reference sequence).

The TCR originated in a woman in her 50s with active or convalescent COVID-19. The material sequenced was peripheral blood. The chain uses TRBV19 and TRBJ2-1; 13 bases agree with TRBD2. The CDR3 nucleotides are TGTGCCAGTAGTCCCGGACTAGCGGGAGTTAAGTATGAGCAGTTCTTC. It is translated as CASSPGLAGVKYEQFF.